Listed below are T cell receptor beta chains from one sample, sequenced in a study of cytomegalovirus exposure and HLA in healthy donors. TCRdb's copy holds only in-frame clones and misses some; the assay was immunoSEQ multiplex PCR. The sample has about 230,000 clones; approximately 81% are singletons. Sequencing was carried out using PBMCs. Receptors were obtained from a human donor in good health. The CDR3 runs from the conserved cysteine through the conserved F or W. The D gene is left open where the match is weak. A row's size may be missing; if present it is once, few, many or a size class.

size	V	J	D	DNA	CDR3
-	TRBV18	TRBJ2-2	TRBD2	TGTGCCAGCTCACCACAAGAGACTAGCGGGGAAACCGGGGAGCTGTTTTTT	CASSPQETSGETGELFF
once	TRBV30	TRBJ1-3	-	TGTGCCTGGAAAAACCGGGGTTCCTCTGGAAACACCATATATTTT	CAWKNRGSSGNTIYF
-	TRBV5-1	TRBJ2-7	TRBD2	TGCGCCAGCAGCTTGGAGGCCAGCGGGGGATACGAGCAGTACTTC	CASSLEASGGYEQYF
once	TRBV28	TRBJ2-5	TRBD2	TGTGCCAGCAATCCGGGCGGGAGTCAGGAGACCCAGTACTTC	CASNPGGSQETQYF
once	TRBV2	TRBJ2-5	TRBD2	TGTGCCAGCAGCAGAGTCCTAGCGGGAGGGCGGGGAGAGACCCAGTACTTC	CASSRVLAGGRGETQYF
-	TRBV4-1	TRBJ2-7	TRBD2	TGCGCCAGCAGCCAAGATCCGGGACTACCTTCCTACGAGCAGTACTTC	CASSQDPGLPSYEQYF
-	TRBV7-9	TRBJ2-6	-	TGTTCCAGCAGCTTCTCTATCGGGGGAAGCACTGGGGCCAACGTCCTGACTTTC	CSSSFSIGGSTGANVLTF
-	TRBV13	TRBJ2-7	-	TGTGCCAGCAGCTTCTGGACAAACGCCTACGAGCAGTACTTC	CASSFWTNAYEQYF
-	TRBV11-2	TRBJ1-5	-	TGTGCCAGCAGCCTCCAAGCGGGGCAGGGGATTAATCAGCCCCAGCATTTT	CASSLQAGQGINQPQHF
-	TRBV4-3	TRBJ2-1	TRBD2	TGCGCCAGCAGCCAAGAACTAGCGGGGGCTCGTGGTGAGCAGTTCTTC	CASSQELAGARGEQFF
-	TRBV18	TRBJ2-7	-	TGTGCCAGCTCACTGTCCGGAGGGATCTACGAGCAGTACTTC	CASSLSGGIYEQYF
-	TRBV2	TRBJ2-1	-	TGTGCCAGCATGGGCGGGGCCTCCTACAATGAGCAGTTCTTC	CASMGGASYNEQFF
-	TRBV13	TRBJ2-5	TRBD2	TGTGCCAGCAGCTCTCAGACCCCACCGACTAGCGCAGAACCCCAAGAGACCCAGTACTTC	CASSSQTPPTSAEPQETQYF
-	TRBV27	TRBJ1-5	TRBD1	TGTGCCAGCAGTTTATCCCCCGACAGGGGTCTCAATCAGCCCCAGCATTTT	CASSLSPDRGLNQPQHF
-	TRBV19	TRBJ1-1	TRBD1	TGTGCCAGTAGTATAGACACCGGGACAGGGGGACTGAACACTGAAGCTTTCTTT	CASSIDTGTGGLNTEAFF
-	TRBV19	TRBJ1-2	TRBD1	TGTGCCAGTAGCCCTCAGGGGGAGGCGGGCTACACCTTC	CASSPQGEAGYTF
-	TRBV15	TRBJ2-1	TRBD2	TGTGCCACCAGCAGCGAAGGGCCTAGCGGAGGGAATGAGCAGTTCTTC	CATSSEGPSGGNEQFF
-	TRBV7-2	TRBJ1-5	-	TGTGCCAGCAGCTTCGGGACATCCACCAGCAATCAGCCCCAGCATTTT	CASSFGTSTSNQPQHF
-	TRBV29-1	TRBJ2-3	-	TGCAGCGTGCAAGAAACTAGCACAGATACGCAGTATTTT	CSVQETSTDTQYF
-	TRBV15	TRBJ1-5	TRBD1	TGTGCCACCAGCCGAAGGGACAGAAATCAGCCCCAGCATTTT	CATSRRDRNQPQHF
-	TRBV10-3	TRBJ1-1	-	TGTGCCATCAGGGGGGACATCAATGAAGCTTTCTTT	CAIRGDINEAFF
-	TRBV7-9	TRBJ2-7	TRBD2	TGTGCCAGCAGCCCCGGGACTAGCGGGAGTTACGAGCAGTACTTC	CASSPGTSGSYEQYF
few	TRBV5-4	TRBJ2-2	-	TGTGCCAGCAGCTTGGCGCGGACAACATACACCGGGGAGCTGTTTTTT	CASSLARTTYTGELFF
-	TRBV6-5	TRBJ2-7	TRBD1	TGTGCCAGCAGTTACGGATTCGGGACAGGGGGCGACGAGCAGTACTTC	CASSYGFGTGGDEQYF
-	TRBV5-1	TRBJ2-2	-	TGCGCCAGCAGCTTGGCCCCCGGGGGAGCGAACACCGGGGAGCTGTTTTTT	CASSLAPGGANTGELFF
-	TRBV2	TRBJ2-5	-	TGTGCCAGCGGGCCTGGGCGGGGAGAGACCCAGTACTTC	CASGPGRGETQYF
-	TRBV11-2	TRBJ2-7	-	TGTGCCAGCAGCTTATCAGGGCTCGAGCAGTACTTC	CASSLSGLEQYF
-	TRBV5-1	TRBJ2-1	TRBD1	TGCGCCAGCAGGGAAGGGGGACAGGTTTACAATGAGCAGTTCTTC	CASREGGQVYNEQFF
-	TRBV7-8	TRBJ2-7	-	TGTGCCAGCAGCTTAGTCCAGGGTCCCTACGAGCAGTACTTC	CASSLVQGPYEQYF
-	TRBV5-5	TRBJ2-5	-	TGTGCCAGCAGCTTAGGACCCGCGGGGAGGGAGACCCAGTACTTC	CASSLGPAGRETQYF
-	TRBV5-4	TRBJ2-5	-	TGTGCCAGCCAGGGCCGGGCCCAGGGGACCCAGTACTTC	CASQGRAQGTQYF
-	TRBV27	TRBJ2-1	-	TGTGCCAGCAGAAAAAGACTTACGGGACTTCAATACAATGAGCAGTTCTTC	CASRKRLTGLQYNEQFF
-	TRBV28	TRBJ1-5	-	TGTGCCAGCAGTTTAAGGCTCACGGGGGGGCAGCCCCAGCATTTT	CASSLRLTGGQPQHF
-	TRBV29-1	TRBJ1-4	-	TGCAGCGTTGAAGACAGTTCAACTAATGAAAAACTGTTTTTT	CSVEDSSTNEKLFF
-	TRBV5-6	TRBJ1-1	-	TGTGCCAGCAGCCGCTCCTACAGGGATGAAGCTTTCTTT	CASSRSYRDEAFF
-	TRBV29-1	TRBJ2-3	TRBD2	TGCAGCGTGGGAGGACTAGCGGGAGGAAGTGATACGCAGTATTTT	CSVGGLAGGSDTQYF
-	TRBV5-1	TRBJ1-1	-	TGCGCCAGCAGCTGGAACGGGATGAACACTGAAGCTTTCTTT	CASSWNGMNTEAFF
-	TRBV10-2	TRBJ2-4	-	TGCGCCAGCAGCGAGCCGGGACTAGCCAAAAACATTCAGTACTTC	CASSEPGLAKNIQYF
-	TRBV15	TRBJ2-7	-	TGTGCCACCAGCAGAGATCAGGGATACTACGAGCAGTACTTC	CATSRDQGYYEQYF
-	TRBV6-6	TRBJ2-4	-	TGTGCCAGCAGTTACCTAACTCAAGCGGGCATTCAGTACTTC	CASSYLTQAGIQYF
-	TRBV19	TRBJ2-7	-	TGTGCCAGTAGTATCCGGGGGACAGTCCACGAGCAGTACTTC	CASSIRGTVHEQYF
-	TRBV10-3	TRBJ2-7	TRBD1	TGTGCCATCAGAGGACAGGGACACTACGAGCAGTACTTC	CAIRGQGHYEQYF
-	TRBV10-3	TRBJ2-1	TRBD2	TGTGCCATCAGGACTAGCGGCCAGGTCGGCTCCTACAATGAGCAGTTCTTC	CAIRTSGQVGSYNEQFF
-	TRBV6-6	TRBJ2-1	-	TGTGCCAGCAGTTATGCTAGAGACGACTACAATGAGCAGTTCTTC	CASSYARDDYNEQFF
-	TRBV7-9	TRBJ1-1	-	TGTGCCAGCCTGCTAACAGGGCACACTGAAGCTTTCTTT	CASLLTGHTEAFF